The 25 T cell receptor beta chains below come from one sample, sequenced in a study of cytomegalovirus exposure and HLA in healthy donors (TCRdb year 2017). The library relied on the immunoSEQ multiplex PCR assay. A mixture of 60 forward primers for TCR Vbeta segments and 13 reverse primers for TCR Jbeta segments was used in the multiplex PCR. Not all clones reach the TCRdb copy of this immuneACCESS table, which keeps in-frame sequences only. Checked studies attribute under half of the gap to unresolved V genes and leave the rest unexplained. Per the sample table, the count is approximately 38,000 clones. In total, the top ten clones hold 1% to 1.5% of the sample. Source material: PBMCs. The receptors were sampled from a man younger than 45 in good health and CMV-seronegative.

The chain is built from TRBV29-1 and TRBJ1-2, with D hard to call. Germline CDR1 is SQVTM and CDR2 is ANQGSEA. Between the trimmed V and J ends, which lost 6 bases and 4 bases, there was a span of 12 bases. The CDR3 has 12 residues. In DNA form, the CDR3 reads TGCAGCGTCCGGCCCGGCGGCTATGGCTACACCTTC. It is translated as CSVRPGGYGYTF.

The chain carries TRBV30 and TRBJ1-2; D may be TRBD1 (6 bases). Germline V gene data show CDR1 as GTSNPN and CDR2 as SVGIG (reference sequence). The CDR3 is made up of 12 amino acids. Trimming took off 8 bases at V and 0 bases at J, with 10 bases between the two ends. The CDR3 DNA sequence: TGTGCCAGAGGGACAACTAACTATGGCTACACCTTC. It encodes CARGTTNYGYTF.

The chain carries TRBV11-3 and TRBJ2-7; 7 bases are shared with TRBD2. CDR1 is SGHNT, CDR2 YENEEA, per germline. CDR3 length: 13 amino acids. With V trimmed by 8 bases and J by 5 bases, 9 bases remained unmatched. This CDR3 is CASGGGGPHEQYF. The DNA of the CDR3 is TGTGCCAGCGGTGGGGGGGGTCCCCACGAGCAGTACTTC.

This rearrangement joins TRBV6-1 to TRBJ2-7, with TRBD1 identical over 8 bases. V shed 6 bases and J 0 bases; nucleotides not matched to a gene: 4. Germline assignment: CDR1 MNHNS and CDR2 SASEGT. The CDR3 runs 14 residues. The CDR3 DNA reads TGTGCCAGCAGAGACAGGGGTTACTCCTACGAGCAGTACTTC. Residues: CASRDRGYSYEQYF.

This chain joins TRBV18 and TRBJ1-1; no definite D call. This CDR3 spans 13 amino acids. The germline CDR1 and CDR2 sequences are KGHSH and LQKENI. Trimming shortened V by 3 bases and J by 5 bases, and 10 bases separated the two germline ends. The DNA of the CDR3 is TGTGCCAGCTCACCTACTGGGCGAACTGAAGCTTTCTTT. Residues: CASSPTGRTEAFF.

This chain joins TRBV6-5 and TRBJ1-5; TRBD1 agrees at 7 bases. The J segment lost 4 bases and the V segment lost 6 bases, leaving 9 bases of the junction unmatched. The V gene's germline CDR1 is MNHEY and CDR2 SVGAGI. The CDR3 is 15 amino acids. CDR3 bases: TGTGCCAGCAGGGCTACAGGGGCCCGAAATCAGCCCCAGCATTTT. Protein: CASRATGARNQPQHF.

The chain has TRBV7-2 and TRBJ2-7; no definite D call. This CDR3 has 13 residues. V was trimmed by 4 bases and J by 0 bases, leaving 7 bases between them. From germline, CDR1 is SGHTA and CDR2 FQGNSA. The CDR3 DNA sequence: TGTGCCAGCAGCTCCCCGTACTCCTACGAGCAGTACTTC. Encoded protein: CASSSPYSYEQYF.

The chain has TRBV4-1 and TRBJ2-5; weak D call: TRBD1 (6 bases). CDR1 and CDR2 from the germline V gene are MGHRA and YSYEKL. Trimming took off 3 bases at V and 4 bases at J, with 15 bases between the two ends. The CDR3 spans 15 residues. The CDR3 spells CASSQVGTPPETQYF. CDR3 DNA sequence: TGCGCCAGCAGCCAGGTCGGGACACCACCAGAGACCCAGTACTTC.

V usage is TRBV6-1 and J usage is TRBJ2-3; possible D gene TRBD2, 5 bases. Germline CDR1 MNHNS, CDR2 SASEGT. This CDR3 spans 14 amino acids. V lost 5 bases to trimming and J lost 0 bases, with 9 bases between them. Here the CDR3 DNA reads TGTGCCAGCAGTCACGGACTGAGCACAGATACGCAGTATTTT. Amino acid sequence: CASSHGLSTDTQYF.

The V call is TRBV5-6, the J call TRBJ1-4; D may be TRBD1 (6 bases). The CDR3 length is 15 residues. Germline lookup yields CDR1 SGHDT and CDR2 YYEEEE. The V gene lost 0 bases and the J gene lost 4 bases, with 10 bases spanning the gap. The CDR3 is CASSLAAGDNEKLFF. In nucleotides, the CDR3 is TGTGCCAGCAGCTTGGCCGCAGGGGATAATGAAAAACTGTTTTTT.

The CDR3 region is CSARPGTPTGELFF. The CDR3 region has the DNA TGCAGCGCCCGACCTGGGACTCCCACCGGGGAGCTGTTTTTT. The V call is TRBV29-1, the J call TRBJ2-2; possible D gene TRBD2, 6 bases. Germline V CDR1 and CDR2: SQVTM, ANQGSEA. This CDR3 has 14 residues. V lost 7 bases, J lost 4 bases, and 16 bases lay in between.

V and J are TRBV11-2 and TRBJ2-7; TRBD2 might be the D (6 bases). Germline V CDR1 and CDR2: SGHAT, FQNNGV. The CDR3 is made up of 13 amino acids. V gave up 4 bases and J gave up 2 bases, with 9 bases separating them. The CDR3 here is CASSWDSPYEQYF. The CDR3 DNA sequence: TGTGCCAGCAGCTGGGACTCGCCCTACGAGCAGTACTTC. Full variable domain (missing parts from reference TRBV11-2 and TRBJ2-7): EAGVAQSPRYKIIEKRQSVAFWCNPISGHATLYWYQQILGQGPKLLIQFQNNGVVDDSQLPKDRFSAERLKGVDSTLKIQPAKLEDSAVYLCASSWDSPYEQYFGPGTRLTVT.

The chain uses TRBV4-1 and TRBJ2-1; tentatively, D is TRBD1 (5 bases). Between the trimmed V and J ends, which lost 4 bases and 4 bases, there was a span of 14 bases. This CDR3 has 15 amino acids. Germline CDR1 is MGHRA and CDR2 is YSYEKL. The CDR3, as DNA: TGCGCCAGCAGCCCCTTGGGGCTAACTTACAATGAGCAGTTCTTC. Protein: CASSPLGLTYNEQFF.

The gene calls are TRBV5-4 and TRBJ2-1; 7 bases align to TRBD1. The V gene end was trimmed by 4 bases and the J gene end by 10 bases; junction bases not matched to a gene: 11. The CDR3 spans 14 residues. The germline gives CDR1 SGHNT, CDR2 YYREEE (reference sequence). For the CDR3, the DNA is TGTGCCAGCAGCCCCTACTCCGACAGGGCGGAGCAGTTCTTC. Its protein product is CASSPYSDRAEQFF.

The rearrangement links TRBV4-3 to TRBJ2-1; TRBD2 agrees at 10 bases. This CDR3 comprises 16 residues. The ends lost 0 bases at V and 6 bases at J; junction bases unmatched: 5. Germline CDR1 reads LGHNA; CDR2 reads YSLEER. CDR3 sequence: CASSQESAGGTNEQFF. CDR3 bases: TGCGCCAGCAGCCAAGAGTCAGCGGGAGGGACCAATGAGCAGTTCTTC.

The chain links TRBV9 to TRBJ1-2; D is possibly TRBD1 (5 bases). Trimming stripped 1 base from V and 7 bases from J, with 11 bases between. The CDR3 has 13 residues. Per the germline V gene, CDR1 is SGDLS and CDR2 is YYNGEE. In nucleotides, the CDR3 is TGTGCCAGCAGCGTATCGGGGGGAGGTGGCTACACCTTC. This sequence encodes CASSVSGGGGYTF.

The chain joins TRBV4-3 to TRBJ1-4; D not resolved. CDR3 size: 15 residues. Trimming removed 4 bases from V and 3 bases from J, with 12 bases in between. Germline V gives CDR1 LGHNA, CDR2 YSLEER. The CDR3: CASSRLGSSNEKLFF. Written as DNA, the CDR3 is TGCGCCAGCAGCCGATTGGGCAGCTCTAATGAAAAACTGTTTTTT.

V is TRBV20-1 and J is TRBJ2-7, with 7 bases identical to TRBD2. Germline-derived CDR1 and CDR2 are DFQATT and SNEGSKA (reference sequence). This CDR3 has 11 amino acids. After removal of 4 bases from V and 6 bases from J, the junction contained 3 bases not matched to a gene. CDR3 DNA sequence: TGCAGTGCTAAGGGAGGGACCGAGCAGTACTTC. It translates to CSAKGGTEQYF.

The rearrangement links TRBV27 to TRBJ2-7, with 11 bases that match TRBD2. V lost 2 bases and J lost 6; bases outside the gene matches: 12. The CDR3 length is 17 residues. The V gene's germline CDR1 is MNHEY and CDR2 SMNVEV (reference sequence). The CDR3 here is CASSLGPRGTSGIEQYF. The CDR3 DNA reads as TGTGCCAGCAGTTTAGGGCCCCGGGGGACTAGCGGAATCGAGCAGTACTTC.

The CDR3 spells CAISERQLNTEAFF. CDR3 DNA sequence: TGTGCCATCAGTGAACGACAGCTGAACACTGAAGCTTTCTTT. The chain couples TRBV10-3 to TRBJ1-1; D may be TRBD1 (5 bases). This CDR3 has 14 residues. V lost 3 bases, J lost 0 bases, and 8 bases lay in between. Per germline, CDR1 ENHRY and CDR2 SYGVKD.

The chain recombines TRBV12-5 with TRBJ2-3; 9 bases map to TRBD2. Germline values: CDR1 LGHNT, CDR2 FRNRAP. The CDR3 length is 17 residues. V shed 3 bases, J shed 4 bases, and the junction held 11 bases outside the gene matches. The chain's CDR3 is CASGFPWGSGSADTQYF. In nucleotides, the CDR3 is TGTGCTAGTGGTTTCCCTTGGGGTAGCGGGAGTGCAGATACGCAGTATTTT.

The chain employs TRBV6-1 and TRBJ2-5; D might be TRBD2 (6 bases). With 0 bases removed from V and 1 base from J, the gap between germline ends came to 12 bases. Germline CDR1 reads MNHNS; CDR2 reads SASEGT. The CDR3 is made up of 16 amino acids. CDR3 loop: CASSEALRGIQETQYF. CDR3 DNA sequence: TGTGCCAGCAGTGAAGCGCTTCGGGGGATCCAAGAGACCCAGTACTTC.

This CDR3 is CASSPDRVKPQHF. CDR3 nucleotide sequence: TGTGCCAGCAGTCCTGACAGGGTGAAGCCCCAGCATTTT. This sequence joins TRBV7-8 and TRBJ1-5; TRBD1 matches at 7 bases. Germline CDR1 is SGHVS and CDR2 is FQNEAQ. Germline trimming cut 6 bases from V and 8 bases from J; bases unmatched to any gene: 7. CDR3 length equals 13 residues. Combining the CDR3 with reference TRBV7-8 and TRBJ1-5 gives the whole variable domain GAGVSQSPRYKVAKRGQDVALRCDPISGHVSLFWYQQALGQGPEFLTYFQNEAQLDKSGLPSDRFFAERPEGSVSTLKIQRTQQEDSAVYLCASSPDRVKPQHFGDGTRLSIL.

The chain employs TRBV5-1 and TRBJ1-1, with 12 bases matching TRBD1. The CDR3 has 18 residues. The ends lost 0 bases at V and 3 bases at J; junction bases unmatched: 9. In germline, CDR1 is SGHRS, CDR2 YFSETQ. The CDR3 is CASSLGSGTGGRHTEAFF. CDR3 nucleotides: TGCGCCAGCAGCTTGGGTTCCGGGACAGGGGGCAGGCACACTGAAGCTTTCTTT.

V is TRBV4-3 and J is TRBJ1-1; TRBD1 agrees at 7 bases. The length of the CDR3 is 16 residues. Germline V CDR1 and CDR2: LGHNA, YSLEER. Unmatched junction bases numbered 9, after V lost 4 bases and J lost 1 base. The CDR3 nucleotides read TGCGCCAGCAGCCTTGGGGGGACAGTGCCGAACACTGAAGCTTTCTTT. It is translated as CASSLGGTVPNTEAFF.